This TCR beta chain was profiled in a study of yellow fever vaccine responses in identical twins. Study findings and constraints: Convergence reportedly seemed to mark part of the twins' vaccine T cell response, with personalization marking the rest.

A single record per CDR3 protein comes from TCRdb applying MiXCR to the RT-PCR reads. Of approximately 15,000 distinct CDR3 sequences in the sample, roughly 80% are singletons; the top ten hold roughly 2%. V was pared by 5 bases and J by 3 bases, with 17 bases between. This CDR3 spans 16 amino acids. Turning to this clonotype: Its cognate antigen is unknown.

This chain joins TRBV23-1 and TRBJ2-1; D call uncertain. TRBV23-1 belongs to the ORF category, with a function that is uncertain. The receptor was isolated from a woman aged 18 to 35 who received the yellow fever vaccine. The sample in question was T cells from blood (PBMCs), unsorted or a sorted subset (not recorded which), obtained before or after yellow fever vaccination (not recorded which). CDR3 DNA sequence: TGCGCCAGCAGTTTTGGTCGGGCTAGTGACTACAATGAGCAGTTCTTC. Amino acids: CASSFGRASDYNEQFF.